This TCR beta chain was captured by sequencing in a study of technical replicates of blood from several donors. V was clipped by 2 bases and J by 9 bases; unmatched bases: 3. This CDR3 has 13 amino acids. CDR1 is MDHEN, CDR2 SYDVKM, per germline. As to this clone: Different DNA sequences within this sample yield the same CDR3.

Produced via immunoSEQ multiplex PCR; TCRdb's table is partial and in-frame only. The profile shows around 15,000 clones, roughly 91% of them singletons. The TCR was taken from a human donor in good health. The chain uses TRBV28 and TRBJ2-1; TRBD1 agrees at 8 bases. Sequenced sample: PBMCs. CDR3 in DNA: TGTGCCAGCAGTTTAGGACAGGGAAGTGAGCAGTTCTTC. Its protein product is CASSLGQGSEQFF.